Listed here is a single T cell receptor beta chain. The sample is drawn from a study of blood T cell repertoires in COVID-19. Looking at the study overall: Both acute and convalescent COVID-19 samples were obtained from the United States, Italy and Spain.

The CDR3 runs 15 residues. Trimming stripped 8 bases from V and 1 base from J, with 15 bases between. The V gene's germline CDR1 is MGHRA and CDR2 YSYEKL. How the authors handled the data: From reference gene primer amplification, estimates of nucleated cell counts were derived. Repertoires were generated with immunoSEQ multiplex PCR, while TCRdb's copy carries only in-frame clones and drops some. The D gene and trimming were derived from the DNA, and the V and J assignments and clone size from that table. The sample has some 270,000 clones, 75% to 90% seen once; the top ten hold approximately 9.9%. This sequence joins TRBV4-1 and TRBJ1-5, with D possibly matching TRBD1 (6 bases). This clonotype was sampled from a woman in her 70s with acute or convalescent COVID-19. The source material was peripheral blood. For the CDR3, the DNA is TGCGCCAGCGCCCGGGAGGGGGAGAGCAATCAGCCCCAGCATTTT. Translation gives CASAREGESNQPQHF.